This T cell receptor (beta chain) was documented in a study of blood T cell repertoires in COVID-19. Clones were sequenced by immunoSEQ multiplex PCR, and TCRdb holds only the in-frame ones, with some missing. The data show approximately 88,000 clones, with about 80% seen just once and roughly 53% held by the top ten. Sample: peripheral blood. This receptor was taken from a human donor in a cohort sampled during active COVID-19.

The CDR3 loop reads CAISDGGDTGELFF. The CDR3 DNA sequence: TGTGCCATCAGTGATGGGGGGGACACCGGGGAGCTGTTTTTT. V gene TRBV10-3 combines with J gene TRBJ2-2; 7 bases map to TRBD2. The V and J ends lost 3 bases and 3 bases, in that order; junction bases with no gene match: 1. The CDR3 has 14 amino acids. The germline V gene has CDR1 ENHRY and CDR2 SYGVKD.